The source of this TCR beta chain is a study of molecular identifiers for immune sequencing clone quantification. Findings and caveats of the study: Shared barcodes on identical TCR molecules could underestimate the sizes of highly expanded clones.

Each CDR3 protein gets one entry after TCRdb re-called the PCR reads with MiXCR. Here the sample spans 40,000 to 45,000 distinct CDR3 sequences, around 18% being singletons. This clonotype has at least ten counts. What it binds is unknown. Naive CD8 T cell sorting was performed on the CD8+CD4-CCR7+CD45RA+ phenotype. The source is a human donor in good health. Some libraries in this study had Jurkat cell RNA spiked in. Sequencing was carried out using naive CD8+ T cells from blood, with Jurkat cell RNA spiked in. The subset here: FACS-sorted CD8+CD4-CCR7+CD45RA+ naive T cells.

CDR3 coding DNA: TGTGCCAGCAGGAACACTTACTTGGAGACCCAGTACTTC. It yields the protein CASRNTYLETQYF. The chain is built from TRBV28 and TRBJ2-5; D is unresolved. Germline-derived CDR1 and CDR2 are MDHEN and SYDVKM. Between the trimmed V and J ends, which lost 6 bases and 5 bases, there was a span of 13 bases. This CDR3 contains 13 residues.